A few counts support the clone carrying this T cell receptor beta chain. The antigen is not known. This sample was taken from a study of early T cells in non-severe SARS-CoV-2 infection. Study-wide context: RNA in bulk from unsorted whole blood was sequenced, and chains were unpaired.

Findings of the study overall: Matching with VDJdb favored anti-spike CD8 responses (missing private and CD4 specificities).

The TCR library protocol was used to attach unique molecular identifiers. These identifiers were attached to individual cDNA molecules. A single record per CDR3 protein comes from TCRdb applying MiXCR to the 5' RACE reads. The sample includes about 67,000 distinct CDR3 sequences, around a tenth of them seen just once. The CDR3 spans 14 residues. V gave up 5 bases and J gave up 1 base, with 10 bases separating them. Germline CDR1 SNHLY, CDR2 FYNNEI. What was sequenced was whole blood. The chain couples TRBV2 to TRBJ2-3; D unclear. This TCR was sampled from an adult who was a healthcare worker with PCR-confirmed SARS-CoV-2 infection or an uninfected control (not recorded which). The CDR3 region is CASSPDGGTDTQYF. As DNA, the CDR3 is TGTGCCAGCAGTCCGGACGGTGGCACAGATACGCAGTATTTT. Supplemented by reference TRBV2 and TRBJ2-3, the full variable domain reads EPEVTQTPSHQVTQMGQEVILRCVPISNHLYFYWYRQILGQKVEFLVSFYNNEISEKSEIFDDQFSVERPDGSNFTLKIRSTKLEDSAMYFCASSPDGGTDTQYFGPGTRLTVL.